This TCR beta chain was documented in a study of CD8+ T cells in alopecia areata. Peripheral blood samples and lesional scalp punch biopsies were obtained from alopecia areata patients. Sorting separated CD4+ and CD8+ T cells out of PBMCs. Extracted RNA was reverse transcribed into cDNA, the sequencing template. Using immunoSEQ multiplex PCR, the repertoire was profiled, and TCRdb retains in-frame clones only, with some absent. The table has 50,000 to 80,000 clones, around 44% seen once; the top ten hold roughly 51%. This clone was counted only a few times. Antigen unknown. Study-wide results and limits: In scalp samples, resident alphabeta T cells of normal skin are also sequenced. Greater clonality was observed in lesional scalp samples, especially alopecia totalis/universalis, versus normal scalp.

The trim removed 3 bases at V and 3 bases at J, leaving 3 bases unmatched. Germline values: CDR1 SQVTM, CDR2 ANQGSEA. The CDR3 covers 15 residues. The TCR was taken from a human donor with alopecia areata. The sequenced material came from NKG2D-low CD8+ T cells sorted from blood. The chain employs TRBV29-1 and TRBJ2-1; 12 positions agree with TRBD2. CDR3 region: CSVDGLAGIYNEQFF. CDR3 nucleotides: TGCAGCGTTGACGGACTAGCGGGAATCTACAATGAGCAGTTCTTC.